These 4 T cell receptor beta chains were all obtained from the same sample, sequenced in a study of blood T cell repertoires in COVID-19 (dated by TCRdb to 2020 to 2021). The library was produced with the immunoSEQ multiplex PCR assay. TCRdb provides this immuneACCESS table in a form limited to in-frame rearrangements. Some clones are lacking; in checked studies, under half of them reflect an unresolved V gene, and why the rest are absent is not known. The table for this sample lists 25,000 to 30,000 clones; over 75% of them were counted only once. In total, the top ten clones hold about 25% of the sample. Input material: peripheral blood. The receptors come from a human donor in a cohort sampled during active COVID-19.

The chain combines TRBV16 with TRBJ1-2; 8 nucleotides agree with TRBD1. Germline CDR1 and CDR2: KGHSY and FQNENV. The junction had 7 bases not matched to a gene; V was cut back by 2 bases and J by 2 bases. CDR3 length: 16 amino acids. The CDR3 DNA reads as TGTGCCAGCAGCCAAGTCCTCGGACAGGGCAACTATGGCTACACCTTC. Translating it yields CASSQVLGQGNYGYTF.

The chain couples TRBV4-2 to TRBJ2-1, with D tentatively TRBD2 (5 bases). With 1 base removed from V and 5 bases from J, the gap between germline ends came to 12 bases. Germline V CDR1 and CDR2: LGHNA, YNFKEQ. The CDR3 consists of 15 residues. CDR3 protein: CASSQVLLVNNEQFF. CDR3 DNA sequence: TGTGCCAGCAGCCAAGTCTTACTAGTGAACAATGAGCAGTTCTTC.

Judged by abundance, this clone is medium-sized. The chain has TRBV6-5 and TRBJ1-5; D gene unclear. CDR3 length: 13 amino acids. V was shortened by 0 bases and J by 6 bases, with 6 bases between the two germline ends. Germline CDR1 and CDR2: MNHEY and SVGAGI. This CDR3 reads CASSYSSGQPQHF. In nucleotides, the CDR3 is TGTGCCAGCAGTTACTCGAGTGGTCAGCCCCAGCATTTT.

This chain uses TRBV7-2 with TRBJ2-3, with TRBD1 as a possible D gene (7 bases). V shed 5 bases and J shed 7 bases, with 22 bases lying between them. CDR1 SGHTA and CDR2 FQGNSA come from the germline V gene. CDR3 length: 16 amino acids. CDR3 loop: CASSPRTGGETNTQYF. CDR3 DNA sequence: TGTGCCAGCAGCCCGAGGACAGGAGGGGAGACGAATACGCAGTATTTT.